Described below is a single TCR beta chain sequence and its context. The data were taken from a study of blood T cell repertoires in COVID-19. In the study overall: Some COVID-19 samples were acute and others convalescent; all came from the United States, Italy and Spain.

Across about two dozen US areas, participants ranged in age from about 18 to 90 years. In the authors' workflow: Estimation of nucleated cell counts relied on the amplification of reference gene primers. Generated by immunoSEQ multiplex PCR, the TCRdb table keeps only in-frame clones and is missing some. V and J calls and clone size follow that table, whereas D and trimming were derived from the DNA. The table lists about 340,000 clones, around 85% of them singletons, with approximately 4.4% in the top ten. This CDR3 is built from 20 residues. Losses at the gene ends were 0 bases for V and 1 base for J; bases not matched to a gene: 12. CDR1 MGHRA and CDR2 YSYEKL come from the germline V gene.

The receptor was derived from a woman aged 40 to 50 with acute COVID-19. V is TRBV4-1 and J is TRBJ2-1; 10 nucleotides line up with TRBD2. The source material was PBMCs or T cells enriched from blood (not recorded which). The CDR3 bases are TGCGCCAGCAGCCAAGATTATTTGAAGCGGGGGGGTCCTTCCTACAATGAGCAGTTCTTC. It encodes CASSQDYLKRGGPSYNEQFF.